This T cell receptor beta chain was identified in a study of T cell responses to AZD1222 COVID-19 vaccine. Broader study findings: Across the whole spike, CD4 TCRs peaked at regions 160-218 and 743-854. Among AZD1222 vaccinees, only six were seropositive at baseline.

This clone was seen once. Its target is not known. The CDR3 spans 14 residues. Germline CDR1 is MNHEY and CDR2 is SVGAGI. With 7 bases clipped from V and 7 bases from J, the junction kept 12 bases outside the gene matches. Data came from immunoSEQ multiplex PCR; TCRdb stores just in-frame clones and leaves some out. Of about 84,000 clones listed, roughly 87% are singletons. The TCR originated in an adult in good health. The V gene is TRBV6-5, the J gene TRBJ1-1; 7 bases match TRBD1. The sample consisted of peripheral blood, taken on day 0 of AZD1222 vaccination. The CDR3 DNA reads as TGTGCCAGCAACCTAAACCATCAGGGGGGTGAAGCTTTCTTT. Residues: CASNLNHQGGEAFF.